The present T cell receptor beta chain was sequenced within a study of shared clonotypes between healthy human individuals. In germline, CDR1 is LNHDA, CDR2 SQIVND (reference sequence). The J segment lost 3 bases and the V segment lost 5 bases, leaving 7 bases of the junction unmatched. The CDR3 runs to 15 residues. Methods used by the authors: ImmunoSEQ gave junction-only sequences without quality scores, so filtering differed. Some clones are missing from TCRdb's copy, which holds only in-frame ones; the method was immunoSEQ multiplex PCR. V and J calls plus clone size are reproduced from that table; the DNA served to infer D and trimming. The sample contains about 2.1 million clones, 85% to 95% of which appear only once. Naive-designated CD8 cells lacked CD45RO, were positively enriched for CCR7, and omitted terminally differentiated effector memory CD45RA+ cells.

This chain uses TRBV19 with TRBJ2-1; 7 nucleotides match TRBD1. This sequence originates from a man in his late teens or twenties in good health. Some clones in this sample may be carry-over from other donors' samples. The sequencing input was naive CD8+ T cells from PBMCs. DNA of the CDR3: TGTGCCAGTAGTCTGACAGGGAAAAGCTACAATGAGCAGTTCTTC. This sequence encodes CASSLTGKSYNEQFF.